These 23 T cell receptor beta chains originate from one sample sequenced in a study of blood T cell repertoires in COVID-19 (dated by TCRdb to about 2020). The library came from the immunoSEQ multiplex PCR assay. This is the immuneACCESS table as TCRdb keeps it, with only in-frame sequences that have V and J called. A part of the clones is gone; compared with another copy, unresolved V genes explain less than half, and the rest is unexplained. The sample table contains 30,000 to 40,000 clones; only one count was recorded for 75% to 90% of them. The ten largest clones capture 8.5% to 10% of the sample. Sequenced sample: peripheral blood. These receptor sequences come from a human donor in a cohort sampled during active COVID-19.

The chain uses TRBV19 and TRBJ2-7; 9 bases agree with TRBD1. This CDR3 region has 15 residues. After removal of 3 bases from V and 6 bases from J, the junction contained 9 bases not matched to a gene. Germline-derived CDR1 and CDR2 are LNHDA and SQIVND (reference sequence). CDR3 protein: CASSMAGTGNGEQYF. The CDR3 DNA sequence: TGTGCCAGTAGTATGGCCGGGACAGGGAACGGCGAGCAGTACTTC.

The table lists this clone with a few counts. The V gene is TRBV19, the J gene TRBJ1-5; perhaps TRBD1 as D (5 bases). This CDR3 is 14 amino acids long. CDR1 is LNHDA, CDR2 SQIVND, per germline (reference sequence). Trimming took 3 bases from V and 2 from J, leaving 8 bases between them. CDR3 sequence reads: CASSMAGGNQPQHF. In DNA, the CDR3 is TGTGCCAGTAGTATGGCGGGGGGCAATCAGCCCCAGCATTTT. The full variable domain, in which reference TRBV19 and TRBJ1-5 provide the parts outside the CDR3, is DGGITQSPKYLFRKEGQNVTLSCEQNLNHDAMYWYRQDPGQGLRLIYYSQIVNDFQKGDIAEGYSVSREKKESFPLTVTSAQKNPTAFYLCASSMAGGNQPQHFGDGTRLSIL.

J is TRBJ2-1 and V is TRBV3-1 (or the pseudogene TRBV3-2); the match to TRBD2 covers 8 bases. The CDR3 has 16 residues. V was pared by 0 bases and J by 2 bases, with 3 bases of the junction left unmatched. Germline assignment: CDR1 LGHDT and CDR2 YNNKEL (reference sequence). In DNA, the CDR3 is TGTGCCAGCAGCCAAGATCGAGCGGGGGCCTACAATGAGCAGTTCTTC. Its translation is CASSQDRAGAYNEQFF.

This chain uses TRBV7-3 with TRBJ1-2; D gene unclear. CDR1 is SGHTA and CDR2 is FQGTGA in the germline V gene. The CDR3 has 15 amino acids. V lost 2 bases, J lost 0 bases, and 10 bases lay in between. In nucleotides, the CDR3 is TGTGCCAGCAGCTTAGACCCAGCGACTAACTATGGCTACACCTTC. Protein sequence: CASSLDPATNYGYTF.

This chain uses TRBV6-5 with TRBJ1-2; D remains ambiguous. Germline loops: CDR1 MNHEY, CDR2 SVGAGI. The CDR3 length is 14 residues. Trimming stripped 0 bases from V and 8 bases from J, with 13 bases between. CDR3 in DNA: TGTGCCAGCAGTTACTCGAACACAGTTCGGGGCTACACCTTC. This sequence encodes CASSYSNTVRGYTF.

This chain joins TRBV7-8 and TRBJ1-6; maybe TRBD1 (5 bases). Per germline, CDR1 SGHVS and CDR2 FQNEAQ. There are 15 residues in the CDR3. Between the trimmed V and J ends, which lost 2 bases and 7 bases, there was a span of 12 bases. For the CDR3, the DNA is TGTGCCAGCAGCTTACTTCAGGGTGCCAATTCACCCCTCCACTTT. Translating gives CASSLLQGANSPLHF.

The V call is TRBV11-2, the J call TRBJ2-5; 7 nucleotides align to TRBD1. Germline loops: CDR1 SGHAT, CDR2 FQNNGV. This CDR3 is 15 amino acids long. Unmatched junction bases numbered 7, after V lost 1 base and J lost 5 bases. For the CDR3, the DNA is TGTGCCAGCAGCTTAGCCGGCCGGGACAGCGAGACCCAGTACTTC. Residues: CASSLAGRDSETQYF. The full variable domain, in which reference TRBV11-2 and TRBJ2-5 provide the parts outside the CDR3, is EAGVAQSPRYKIIEKRQSVAFWCNPISGHATLYWYQQILGQGPKLLIQFQNNGVVDDSQLPKDRFSAERLKGVDSTLKIQPAKLEDSAVYLCASSLAGRDSETQYFGPGTRLLVL.

The CDR3 DNA reads as TGTGCCAGCAGCTTAGGGGGACAGGGGGCGAGGGAGCAGTACTTC. This encodes CASSLGGQGAREQYF. The chain employs TRBV11-2 and TRBJ2-7, with 12 nucleotides matching TRBD1. CDR3 length equals 15 residues. Germline trimming cut 1 base from V and 7 bases from J; bases unmatched to any gene: 5. The germline CDR1 and CDR2 sequences are SGHAT and FQNNGV. The whole variable domain, remainder taken from reference TRBV11-2 and TRBJ2-7, is EAGVAQSPRYKIIEKRQSVAFWCNPISGHATLYWYQQILGQGPKLLIQFQNNGVVDDSQLPKDRFSAERLKGVDSTLKIQPAKLEDSAVYLCASSLGGQGAREQYFGPGTRLTVT.

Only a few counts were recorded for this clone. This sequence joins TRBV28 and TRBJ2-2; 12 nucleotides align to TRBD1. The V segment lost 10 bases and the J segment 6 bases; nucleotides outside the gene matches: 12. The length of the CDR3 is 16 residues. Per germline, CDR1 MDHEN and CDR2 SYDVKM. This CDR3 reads CATRLGDRGRPGELFF. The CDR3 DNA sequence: TGTGCCACCAGACTGGGGGACAGGGGGCGCCCCGGGGAGCTGTTTTTT.

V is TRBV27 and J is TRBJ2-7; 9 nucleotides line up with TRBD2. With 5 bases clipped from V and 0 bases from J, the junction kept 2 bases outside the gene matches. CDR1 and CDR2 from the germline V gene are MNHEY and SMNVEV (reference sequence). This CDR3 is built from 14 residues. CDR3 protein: CASSRTSASYEQYF. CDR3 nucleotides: TGTGCCAGCAGTCGGACTAGCGCCTCCTACGAGCAGTACTTC.

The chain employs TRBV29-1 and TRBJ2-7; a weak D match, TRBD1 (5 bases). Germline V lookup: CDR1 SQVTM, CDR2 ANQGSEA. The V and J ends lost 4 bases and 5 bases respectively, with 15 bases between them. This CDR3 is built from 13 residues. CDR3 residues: CSVGLQGSDEQYF. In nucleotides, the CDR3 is TGCAGCGTTGGTTTGCAGGGTTCCGACGAGCAGTACTTC.

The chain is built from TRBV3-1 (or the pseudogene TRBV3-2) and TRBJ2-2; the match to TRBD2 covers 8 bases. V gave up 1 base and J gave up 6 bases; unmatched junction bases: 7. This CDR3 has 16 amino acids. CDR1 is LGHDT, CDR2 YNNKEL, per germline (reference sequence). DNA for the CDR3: TGTGCCAGCAGCCAAGGTCTAACGGGGGGGCCCGGGGAGCTGTTTTTT. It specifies CASSQGLTGGPGELFF.

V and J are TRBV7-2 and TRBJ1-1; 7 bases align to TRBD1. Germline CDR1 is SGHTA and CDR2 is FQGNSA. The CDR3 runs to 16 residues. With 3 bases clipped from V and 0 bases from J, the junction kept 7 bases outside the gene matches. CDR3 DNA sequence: TGTGCCAGCAGCTTGATACCACAGGGGATGAACACTGAAGCTTTCTTT. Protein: CASSLIPQGMNTEAFF.

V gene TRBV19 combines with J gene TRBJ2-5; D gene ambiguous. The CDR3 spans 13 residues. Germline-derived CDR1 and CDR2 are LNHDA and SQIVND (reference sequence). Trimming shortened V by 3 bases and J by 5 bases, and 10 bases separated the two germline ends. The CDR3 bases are TGTGCCAGTAGTATTGCCCTCGAGGAGACCCAGTACTTC. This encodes CASSIALEETQYF.

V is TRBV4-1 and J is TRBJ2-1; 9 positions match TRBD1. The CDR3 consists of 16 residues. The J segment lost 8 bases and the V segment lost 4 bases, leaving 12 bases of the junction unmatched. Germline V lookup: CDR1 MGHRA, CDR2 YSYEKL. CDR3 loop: CASSPEQGALTDEQFF. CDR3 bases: TGCGCCAGCAGCCCTGAACAGGGGGCCCTCACGGATGAGCAGTTCTTC.

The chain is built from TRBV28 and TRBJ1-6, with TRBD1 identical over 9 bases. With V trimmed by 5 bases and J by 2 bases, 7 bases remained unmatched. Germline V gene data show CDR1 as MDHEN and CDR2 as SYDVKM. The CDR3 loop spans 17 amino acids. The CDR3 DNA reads TGTGCCAGCAGTGGAAGGGGACAGGGACCCTATAATTCACCCCTCCACTTT. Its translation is CASSGRGQGPYNSPLHF.

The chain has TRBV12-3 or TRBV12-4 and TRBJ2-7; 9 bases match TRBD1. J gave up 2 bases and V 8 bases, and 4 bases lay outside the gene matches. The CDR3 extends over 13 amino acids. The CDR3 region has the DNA TGTGCCAGCCACAGGGGGCAGGCCTACGAGCAGTACTTC. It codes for CASHRGQAYEQYF.

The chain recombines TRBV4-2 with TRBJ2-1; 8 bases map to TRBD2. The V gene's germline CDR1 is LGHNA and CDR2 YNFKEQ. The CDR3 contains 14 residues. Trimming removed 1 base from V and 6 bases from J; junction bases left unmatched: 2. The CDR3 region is CASSQGRGANEQFF. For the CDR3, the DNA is TGTGCCAGCAGCCAAGGGCGGGGGGCCAATGAGCAGTTCTTC.

The CDR3 DNA sequence: TGTGCCAGCAGCCCGACCAAACTTTTGGGGGGTGGCGGGGAGCTGTTTTTT. It translates to CASSPTKLLGGGGELFF. The chain recombines TRBV3-1 (or the pseudogene TRBV3-2) with TRBJ2-2; TRBD2 is a possible D gene (6 bases). CDR3 size: 17 residues. The V and J ends lost 4 bases and 7 bases respectively, with 22 bases between them. Germline V gene lookup returns CDR1 LGHDT and CDR2 YNNKEL (reference sequence).

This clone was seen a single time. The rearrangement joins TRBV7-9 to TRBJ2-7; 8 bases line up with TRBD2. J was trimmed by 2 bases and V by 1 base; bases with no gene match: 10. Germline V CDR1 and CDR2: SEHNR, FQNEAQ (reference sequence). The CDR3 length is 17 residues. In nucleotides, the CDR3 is TGTGCCAGCAGCTTAGACTCGGGGGGGGCGGACCCCTACGAGCAGTACTTC. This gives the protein CASSLDSGGADPYEQYF.

CDR3 nucleotides: TGTGCCAGCAGCCAAGATTTTCTTCGCGGGGGAAACAATGAGCAGTTCTTC. It yields the protein CASSQDFLRGGNNEQFF. V and J are TRBV4-2 and TRBJ2-1; 7 bases line up with TRBD2. The germline gives CDR1 LGHNA, CDR2 YNFKEQ. The CDR3 contains 17 residues. The junction had 10 bases not matched to a gene; V was cut back by 0 bases and J by 5 bases.

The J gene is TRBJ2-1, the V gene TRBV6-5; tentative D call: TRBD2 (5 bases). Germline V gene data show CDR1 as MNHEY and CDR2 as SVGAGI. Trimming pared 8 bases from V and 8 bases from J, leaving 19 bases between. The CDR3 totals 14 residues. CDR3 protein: CASQTGLRPHEQFF. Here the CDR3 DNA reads TGTGCCAGCCAGACCGGACTTAGGCCCCATGAGCAGTTCTTC.

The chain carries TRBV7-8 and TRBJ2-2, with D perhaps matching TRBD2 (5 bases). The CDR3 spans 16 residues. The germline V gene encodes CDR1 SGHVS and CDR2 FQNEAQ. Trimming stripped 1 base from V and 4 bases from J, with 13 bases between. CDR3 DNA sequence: TGTGCCAGCAGCTTAGTTCAGGACTCCCCCACCGGGGAGCTGTTTTTT. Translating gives CASSLVQDSPTGELFF.